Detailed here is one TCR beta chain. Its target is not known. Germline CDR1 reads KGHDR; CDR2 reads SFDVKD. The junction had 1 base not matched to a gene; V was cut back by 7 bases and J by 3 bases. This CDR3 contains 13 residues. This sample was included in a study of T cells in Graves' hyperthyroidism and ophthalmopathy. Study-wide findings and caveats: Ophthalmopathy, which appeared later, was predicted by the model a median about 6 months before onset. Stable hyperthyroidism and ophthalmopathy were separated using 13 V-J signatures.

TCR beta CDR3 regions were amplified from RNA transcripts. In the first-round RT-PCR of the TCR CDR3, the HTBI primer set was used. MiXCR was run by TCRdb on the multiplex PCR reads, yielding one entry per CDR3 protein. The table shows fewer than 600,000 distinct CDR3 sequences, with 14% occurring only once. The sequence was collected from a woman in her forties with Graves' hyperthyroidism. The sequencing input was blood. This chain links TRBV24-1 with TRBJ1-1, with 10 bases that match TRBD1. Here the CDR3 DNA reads TGTGCCACCAGAGGGACAGGGGACACTGAAGCTTTCTTT. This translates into CATRGTGDTEAFF.